This T cell receptor (beta chain) was identified in a study of shared clonotypes between healthy human individuals. Regarding this clone: The antigen is unknown.

Germline CDR1 reads LGHNT; CDR2 reads FRNRAP. Trimming shortened V by 6 bases and J by 2 bases, and 15 bases separated the two germline ends. The CDR3 has 15 amino acids. Replicate PCRs for sorted subsets used around 200 ng DNA; this equaled some 30,000 T cell genomes. Assay: immunoSEQ multiplex PCR; the TCRdb copy retains only in-frame clones and omits some. The profile shows roughly 1,500,000 clones, 98% of them singletons. General study findings and limits: As a rule, naive subsets had a larger estimated richness than memory subsets.

The rearrangement joins TRBV12-5 to TRBJ2-3, with TRBD1 as a possible D gene (6 bases). The sequence was collected from a man in his thirties or forties in good health. Sample: naive CD4+ T cells sorted from blood. Subset noted: CD45RA+ positively selected. The CDR3 is CASGTDSASTDTQYF. CDR3 DNA: TGTGCTAGTGGGACGGACAGTGCCTCCACAGATACGCAGTATTTT.